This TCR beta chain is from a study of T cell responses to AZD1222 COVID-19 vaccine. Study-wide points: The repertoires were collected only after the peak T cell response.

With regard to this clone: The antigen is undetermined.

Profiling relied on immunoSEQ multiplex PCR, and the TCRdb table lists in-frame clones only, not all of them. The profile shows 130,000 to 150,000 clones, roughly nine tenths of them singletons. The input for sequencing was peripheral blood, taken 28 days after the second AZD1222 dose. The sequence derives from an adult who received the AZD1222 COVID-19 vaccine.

The CDR3 DNA follows: TGTGCCACCAGTGATTTAGGGACAGCCCAAGAGACCCAGTACTTC. Residues: CATSDLGTAQETQYF. The chain carries TRBV24-1 and TRBJ2-5; 7 bases fit TRBD1. The CDR3 is made up of 15 amino acids. Germline lookup yields CDR1 KGHDR and CDR2 SFDVKD. The trim removed 1 base at V and 1 base at J, leaving 2 bases unmatched.